Shown below are 24 T cell receptor beta chains from a single sample sequenced in a study of blood T cells in healthy people across ages. Together with a sample-barcoded 5' primer, a J-beta primer mix was included in a second PCR lasting about 7 to 11 cycles. Each CDR3 protein is one row after TCRdb ran MiXCR on the 5' RACE reads. Found here are 550,000 to 800,000 distinct CDR3 sequences, approximately 30% of them singletons; the top ten hold roughly 15%. Specimen: blood. The receptors were gathered from a woman of 80 years or more in good health.

The chain couples TRBV6-5 to TRBJ1-2; D gene ambiguous. Germline V gene lookup returns CDR1 MNHEY and CDR2 SVGAGI. V dropped 6 bases and J dropped 0 bases, with 11 bases sitting between them. CDR3 length: 14 residues. The CDR3 region is CASSGLRANYGYTF. The CDR3 DNA is TGTGCCAGCAGCGGCTTGCGAGCTAACTATGGCTACACCTTC.

This clonotype showed up just a few times. A single base separates this from a much larger clone, so it may be a read error. CDR3 in amino acids: CSARQTSGPWHEQYF. The DNA of the CDR3 is TGCAGTGCTAGACAGACTAGCGGGCCGTGGCATGAGCAGTACTTC. The V and J genes are TRBV20-1 and TRBJ2-5; 10 bases are a match to TRBD2. J was trimmed by 11 bases and V by 2 bases; bases with no gene match: 14. This CDR3 is 15 amino acids long. CDR1 and CDR2 from the germline V gene are DFQATT and SNEGSKA (reference sequence).

This clonotype was found many times. This chain joins TRBV7-9 and TRBJ2-7; the D is unclear. Trimming stripped 3 bases from V and 0 bases from J, with 9 bases between. Germline CDR1 SEHNR, CDR2 FQNEAQ (reference sequence). The CDR3 runs to 14 residues. The CDR3 protein is CASSLSTHSYEQYF. In DNA form, the CDR3 reads TGTGCCAGCAGCTTGTCCACTCACTCCTACGAGCAGTACTTC.

The genes are TRBV2 and TRBJ2-7; D possibly corresponds to TRBD1 (6 bases). Between the trimmed V and J ends, which lost 8 bases and 4 bases, there was a span of 18 bases. The CDR3 is made up of 14 amino acids. Germline CDR1 is SNHLY and CDR2 is FYNNEI. The CDR3 bases are TGTGCCAGCCGGCTACAGGGTAAAGGGTACGAGCAGTACTTC. It yields the protein CASRLQGKGYEQYF.

This clonotype has at least ten counts. As DNA, the CDR3 is TGTGCCAGCAGCTTAGGGGGTCCGGGGGCCTACGAGCAGTACTTC. Protein: CASSLGGPGAYEQYF. This chain joins TRBV7-2 and TRBJ2-7; D possibly corresponds to TRBD2 (6 bases). Trimming cost V 1 base and J 2 bases, with 12 bases left between them. The CDR3 has 15 amino acids. Per germline, CDR1 SGHTA and CDR2 FQGNSA. Together with reference TRBV7-2 and TRBJ2-7, the CDR3 gives the full variable domain: GAGVSQSPSNKVTEKGKDVELRCDPISGHTALYWYRQSLGQGLEFLIYFQGNSAPDKSGLPSDRFSAERTGGSVSTLTIQRTQQEDSAVYLCASSLGGPGAYEQYFGPGTRLTVT.

In this sample, this clonotype turned up a few times. This chain uses TRBV21-1 with TRBJ1-1. TRBV21-1 is described as a pseudogene. The CDR3 has 14 residues. The CDR3 region has the DNA TGTGCTGGGCAGGCCGTCGCCTTTAACACTGAAGCTTTCTTT. It translates to CAGQAVAFNTEAFF.

V and J are TRBV7-9 and TRBJ1-1, with D perhaps matching TRBD1 (5 bases). This CDR3 has 16 residues. V gave up 5 bases and J gave up 8 bases, with 24 bases separating them. CDR1 is SEHNR and CDR2 is FQNEAQ in the germline V gene (reference sequence). The CDR3 coding sequence is TGTGCCAGCAGCGTCCCGGGACCCAGGATTGGGGACGAAGCTTTCTTT. Protein product: CASSVPGPRIGDEAFF.

This clonotype was recorded many times. The chain carries TRBV7-9 and TRBJ2-7, with a tentative D call TRBD1 (5 bases). Trimming shortened V by 1 base and J by 6 bases, and 16 bases separated the two germline ends. Germline V CDR1 and CDR2: SEHNR, FQNEAQ (reference sequence). CDR3 length equals 15 residues. The CDR3 DNA reads as TGTGCCAGCAGCTTAGTGGTAGGGGATATCTCCGAGCAGTACTTC. It encodes CASSLVVGDISEQYF.

Here the CDR3 reads CATSRDGQSNQPQHF. CDR3 bases: TGTGCCACCAGCAGAGATGGCCAATCTAATCAGCCCCAGCATTTT. The V and J genes are TRBV15 and TRBJ1-5; no reliable D call. V was clipped by 0 bases and J by 4 bases, with 10 bases between them. Germline-derived CDR1 and CDR2 are LNHNV and YYDKDF (reference sequence). The CDR3 contains 15 residues.

The gene calls are TRBV20-1 and TRBJ1-2, with 10 positions matching TRBD1. The CDR3 spans 13 residues. V trimming: 4 bases; J trimming: 7 bases; junction bases outside the gene matches: 6. Germline V gene sequence: CDR1 DFQATT, CDR2 SNEGSKA (reference sequence). The CDR3 loop reads CSATFGTGVGYTF. The CDR3 region has the DNA TGCAGTGCTACTTTTGGGACAGGGGTTGGCTACACCTTC.

Regarding this clonotype: A much larger clonotype is one base distant, so this may be a read error. The chain combines TRBV7-9 with TRBJ1-2; TRBD1 is a possible D gene (5 bases). Per the germline V gene, CDR1 is SEHNR and CDR2 is FQNEAQ (reference sequence). Trimming removed 7 bases from V and 3 bases from J, with 15 bases in between. CDR3 length: 14 residues. The CDR3: CASNSSDRHYGYTF. CDR3 coding DNA: TGTGCCAGCAACTCCTCCGACAGACACTATGGCTACACCTTC.

This sequence joins TRBV7-2 and TRBJ1-5, with D perhaps matching TRBD1 (5 bases). The length of the CDR3 is 16 residues. Trimming pared 0 bases from V and 3 bases from J, leaving 12 bases between. Per germline, CDR1 SGHTA and CDR2 FQGNSA. The DNA for the CDR3 is TGTGCCAGCAGCTTAGCCGGCGCAGGGAACAATCAGCCCCAGCATTTT. It translates to CASSLAGAGNNQPQHF.

Concerning this clonotype itself: This clone may be a read error of a much larger clone one base away. The chain recombines TRBV24-1 with TRBJ2-5; D ambiguous. The CDR3 is made up of 14 amino acids. Germline V CDR1 and CDR2: KGHDR, SFDVKD. CDR3 DNA: TGTGCCACCAGGGATTTGGGCAGCCCAGAGACCCAGTACTTC. It yields the protein CATRDLGSPETQYF.

The chain recombines TRBV7-2 with TRBJ2-7, with a tentative D call TRBD1 (5 bases). The length of the CDR3 is 16 residues. Between the trimmed V and J ends, which lost 1 base and 2 bases, there was a span of 15 bases. In germline, CDR1 is SGHTA, CDR2 FQGNSA. The CDR3 is CASSLGGGQNAYEQYF. In nucleotides, the CDR3 is TGTGCCAGCAGCTTAGGGGGCGGCCAGAATGCCTACGAGCAGTACTTC. Together with reference TRBV7-2 and TRBJ2-7, the CDR3 gives the full variable domain: GAGVSQSPSNKVTEKGKDVELRCDPISGHTALYWYRQSLGQGLEFLIYFQGNSAPDKSGLPSDRFSAERTGGSVSTLTIQRTQQEDSAVYLCASSLGGGQNAYEQYFGPGTRLTVT.

The rearrangement joins TRBV29-1 to TRBJ1-1; D might be TRBD1 (6 bases). V was clipped by 7 bases and J by 2 bases, with 26 bases between them. Germline CDR1 and CDR2: SQVTM and ANQGSEA. This CDR3 has 17 amino acids. The chain's CDR3 is CSAGGSPKGVANTEAFF. For the CDR3, the DNA is TGCAGCGCCGGGGGGTCACCTAAGGGGGTCGCAAACACTGAAGCTTTCTTT. Complete variable domain (other parts from reference TRBV29-1 and TRBJ1-1): SAVISQKPSRDICQRGTSLTIQCQVDSQVTMMFWYRQQPGQSLTLIATANQGSEATYESGFVIDKFPISRPNLTFSTLTVSNMSPEDSSIYLCSAGGSPKGVANTEAFFGQGTRLTVV.

In its sample, this clonotype was seen many times. V and J are TRBV4-2 and TRBJ1-5; a weak D match, TRBD1 (6 bases). The CDR3 has 15 residues. Per the germline V gene, CDR1 is LGHNA and CDR2 is YNFKEQ. V lost 4 bases to trimming and J lost 4 bases, with 14 bases between them. Here the CDR3 DNA reads TGTGCCAGCAGCCTCACGGAAGGGGGTAATCAGCCCCAGCATTTT. This translates into CASSLTEGGNQPQHF.

V gene TRBV5-1 combines with J gene TRBJ1-4; tentative D call: TRBD1 (5 bases). The CDR3 runs 16 residues. V lost 3 bases and J lost 5, with 17 bases in between. From germline, CDR1 is SGHRS and CDR2 YFSETQ. CDR3 amino acids: CASSSGTANENEKLFF. CDR3 in DNA: TGCGCCAGCAGCTCCGGGACCGCGAACGAGAATGAAAAACTGTTTTTT.

V and J are TRBV11-2 and TRBJ2-3; D unclear. Germline lookup yields CDR1 SGHAT and CDR2 FQNNGV. The V and J ends lost 5 bases and 2 bases respectively, with 8 bases between them. CDR3 length: 13 residues. CDR3 sequence: CASSRGDTDTQYF. For the CDR3, the DNA is TGTGCCAGCAGCCGAGGCGACACAGATACGCAGTATTTT.

The chain joins TRBV2 to TRBJ2-2; TRBD2 agrees at 11 bases. This CDR3 is built from 17 residues. V lost 7 bases and J lost 5; bases outside the gene matches: 12. Germline CDR1 is SNHLY and CDR2 is FYNNEI. In DNA, the CDR3 is TGTGCCAGCACAATTCCGGGACTAGCGGCCGTAACCGGGGAGCTGTTTTTT. This encodes CASTIPGLAAVTGELFF.

This clonotype was counted at least ten times. The J gene is TRBJ2-5, the V gene TRBV7-2, with a tentative D call TRBD1 (5 bases). There are 15 residues in the CDR3. V was pared by 4 bases and J by 4 bases, with 16 bases between. The germline V gene encodes CDR1 SGHTA and CDR2 FQGNSA. CDR3 sequence (DNA): TGTGCCAGCAGCTGGGGCTTGACGGAAGGAGAGACCCAGTACTTC. It yields the protein CASSWGLTEGETQYF.

This clonotype was seen at least ten times. CDR3: CSASGTGKMDTQYF. CDR3 bases: TGCAGTGCTAGTGGCACAGGGAAGATGGATACGCAGTATTTT. The chain employs TRBV20-1 and TRBJ2-3, with D perhaps matching TRBD1 (6 bases). Germline CDR1 is DFQATT and CDR2 is SNEGSKA (reference sequence). The germline V and J ends were trimmed by 3 bases and 6 bases, with 16 bases remaining between them. The CDR3 covers 14 residues.

This chain links TRBV4-1 with TRBJ1-1; D unclear. Per germline, CDR1 MGHRA and CDR2 YSYEKL. V was trimmed by 4 bases and J by 9 bases, leaving 9 bases between them. CDR3 length: 11 residues. The CDR3 protein is CASSRNSKAFF. The CDR3 bases are TGCGCCAGCAGCCGGAATTCAAAAGCTTTCTTT.

Only a few counts were recorded for this clonotype. Since a much larger clone is just one base distant, this may be a read error. The chain carries TRBV28 and TRBJ2-5; 7 bases line up with TRBD2. Per the germline V gene, CDR1 is MDHEN and CDR2 is SYDVKM. Trimming at V came to 7 bases and at J to 9 bases, leaving 11 bases not matched to a gene. The CDR3 covers 13 residues. The CDR3 DNA reads TGTGCCAGCACCGTTCTCGGGCGGGAGTCCCAGTACTTC. Its protein is CASTVLGRESQYF.

On this clonotype itself: This sequence may be a read error, since a much larger clone differs from it by one base. The chain has TRBV4-2 and TRBJ2-7; D gene uncertain. The CDR3 has 13 amino acids. Germline V gene data show CDR1 as LGHNA and CDR2 as YNFKEQ. The V end lost 2 bases, the J end lost 6 bases, and 11 bases lay between the germline ends. The CDR3 protein is CASSQLGHAEQYF. The CDR3 DNA reads as TGTGCCAGCAGCCAATTGGGCCATGCCGAGCAGTACTTC.